This T cell receptor beta chain was obtained from a study of blood T cells in healthy people across ages. CDR3 length: 13 residues. V was clipped by 8 bases and J by 9 bases; unmatched bases: 12. Germline lookup yields CDR1 GTSNPN and CDR2 SVGIG (reference sequence). Through a sample-barcoded 5' primer and a J-beta primer mix, a second PCR was run for 7 to 11 cycles. TCRdb analysed the 5' RACE reads with MiXCR anew, one entry per CDR3 protein. The data contain about 640,000 distinct CDR3 sequences, approximately 30% of them singletons. This receptor was taken from a woman older than 75 in good health. The sample comprised blood. This chain uses TRBV30 with TRBJ2-1; 8 bases align to TRBD2. CDR3 sequence reads: CARVGRGGSEQFF. CDR3 DNA sequence: TGTGCCCGCGTAGGACGGGGGGGCAGTGAGCAGTTCTTC.